The source of this TCR beta chain is a study of blood T cell repertoires in COVID-19. The overall study: Sites in the United States, Italy and Spain provided acute and convalescent COVID-19 samples. Sample material is recorded as cDNA or gDNA derived from T cells, B-cell-depleted T cells, or PBMCs.

Measured with immunoSEQ multiplex PCR; TCRdb has only the in-frame clones, and not every one. The table records 95,000 to 100,000 clones, approximately 92% of them present only once. The TCR comes from a man aged 45 to 65 with active COVID-19. What was sequenced was peripheral blood.

In nucleotides, the CDR3 is TGCGCCAGCAGCCGTCTGGGGACTGCCTCCTACGAGCAGTACTTC. Translation gives CASSRLGTASYEQYF. The chain employs TRBV5-1 and TRBJ2-7, with D perhaps TRBD2 (6 bases). The CDR3 is made up of 15 amino acids. CDR1 is SGHRS and CDR2 is YFSETQ in the germline V gene. Trimming removed 4 bases at V and 0 bases at J, with 14 bases between.